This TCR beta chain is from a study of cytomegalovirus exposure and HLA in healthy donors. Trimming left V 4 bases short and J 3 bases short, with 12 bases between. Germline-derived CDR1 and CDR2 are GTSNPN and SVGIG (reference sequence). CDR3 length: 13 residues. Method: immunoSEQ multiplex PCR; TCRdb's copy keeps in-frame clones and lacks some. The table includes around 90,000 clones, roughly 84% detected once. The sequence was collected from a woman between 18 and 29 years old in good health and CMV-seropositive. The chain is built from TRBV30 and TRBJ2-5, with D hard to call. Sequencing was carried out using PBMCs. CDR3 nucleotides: TGTGCCTGGACTGGAGCGCTGAAAGAGACCCAGTACTTC. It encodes CAWTGALKETQYF.